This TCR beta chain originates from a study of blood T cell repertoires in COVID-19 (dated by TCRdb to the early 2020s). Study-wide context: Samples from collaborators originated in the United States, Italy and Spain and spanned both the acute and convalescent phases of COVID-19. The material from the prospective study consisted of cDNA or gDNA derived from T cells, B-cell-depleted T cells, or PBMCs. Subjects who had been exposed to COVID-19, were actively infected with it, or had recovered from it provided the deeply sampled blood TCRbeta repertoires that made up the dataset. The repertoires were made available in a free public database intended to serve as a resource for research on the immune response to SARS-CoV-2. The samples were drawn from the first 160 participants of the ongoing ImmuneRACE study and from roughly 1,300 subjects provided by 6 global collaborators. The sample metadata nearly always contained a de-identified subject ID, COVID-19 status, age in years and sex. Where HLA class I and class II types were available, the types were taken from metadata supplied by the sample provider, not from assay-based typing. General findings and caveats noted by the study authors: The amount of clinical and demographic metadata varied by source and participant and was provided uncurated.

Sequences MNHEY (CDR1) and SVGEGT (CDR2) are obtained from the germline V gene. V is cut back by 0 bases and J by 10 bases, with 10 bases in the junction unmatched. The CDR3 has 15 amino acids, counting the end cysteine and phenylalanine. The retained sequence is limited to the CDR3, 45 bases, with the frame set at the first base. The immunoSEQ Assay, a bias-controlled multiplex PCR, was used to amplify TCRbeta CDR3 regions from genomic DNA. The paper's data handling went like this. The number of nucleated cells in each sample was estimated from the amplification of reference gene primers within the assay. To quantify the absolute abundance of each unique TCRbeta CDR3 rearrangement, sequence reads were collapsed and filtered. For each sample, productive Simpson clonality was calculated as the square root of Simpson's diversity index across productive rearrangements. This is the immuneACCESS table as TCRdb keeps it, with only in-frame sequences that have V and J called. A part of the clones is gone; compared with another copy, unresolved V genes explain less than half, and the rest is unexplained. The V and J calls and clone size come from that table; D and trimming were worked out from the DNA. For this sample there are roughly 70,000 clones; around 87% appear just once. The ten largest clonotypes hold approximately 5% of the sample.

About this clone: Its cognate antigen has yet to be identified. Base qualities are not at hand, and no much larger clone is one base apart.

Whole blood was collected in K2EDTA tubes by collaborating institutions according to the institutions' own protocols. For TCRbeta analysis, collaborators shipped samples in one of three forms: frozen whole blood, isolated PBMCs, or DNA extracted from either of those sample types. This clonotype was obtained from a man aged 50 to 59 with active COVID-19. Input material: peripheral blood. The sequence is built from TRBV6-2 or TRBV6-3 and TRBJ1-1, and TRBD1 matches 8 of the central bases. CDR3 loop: CASSYSQGAYLGAFF. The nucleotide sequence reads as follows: TGTGCCAGCAGTTACTCCCAGGGGGCCTACCTTGGAGCTTTCTTT.